These T cell receptor beta chains were read from a single sample in a study of T cell repertoires in cytomegalovirus infection. One entry per CDR3 protein, called by TCRdb with MiXCR from the reads. The table shows hundreds of thousands of distinct CDR3 sequences, with just under 30% occurring only once. These receptors have no identified antigens. The sequencing here drew on cultured PBMCs, taken from culture after CMV antigen stimulation. The receptor set was obtained from a human donor in good health (CMV status not recorded). Some clones in this sample may be carry-over from other donors' samples. CDR3s include the opening cysteine and the closing phenylalanine or tryptophan.

v_gene	j_gene	CDR3aa
TRBV7-2	TRBJ1-1	CASSLGVHRAGTEAFF
TRBV6-1	TRBJ1-1	CASKGSGGAVNTEAFF
TRBV20-1	TRBJ2-1	CSAPRLGVNEQFF
TRBV7-3	TRBJ1-1	CASIVTHRGQGSGTEAFF
TRBV19	TRBJ1-2	CASIGTANYGYTF
TRBV19	TRBJ1-2	CASEKPGLVGWYTF
TRBV28	TRBJ2-2	CASSSQGINTGELFF
TRBV7-3	TRBJ2-7	CASSPGQGRAEQYF
TRBV11-3	TRBJ2-3	CASSTGLAGATDTQYF
TRBV12-3/TRBV12-4	TRBJ1-1	CASNRLGTEAFF
TRBV6-1	TRBJ2-5	CASSELWVSETQYF
TRBV20-1	TRBJ2-1	CSPDRGRDEQFF
TRBV7-2	TRBJ2-7	CASSVGQLFNSYEQYF
TRBV20-1	TRBJ2-2	CSARDPVQTNTGELFF
TRBV7-2	TRBJ1-6	CASSLARIENSPLHF
TRBV7-2	TRBJ2-3	CASSFPDSGRSTDTQYF
TRBV9	TRBJ2-3	CASSVSTSGGRDTQYF
TRBV19	TRBJ1-2	CASSIGQPKYGYTF
TRBV12-3/TRBV12-4	TRBJ1-2	CASSFVGPDLTLEGGYTF
TRBV6-1	TRBJ2-5	CASSFGGDGPQYF
TRBV20-1	TRBJ2-1	CSARDRKLAAYNEQFF
TRBV12-3/TRBV12-4	TRBJ2-7	CASSLGLAGVLYEQYF
TRBV6-2/TRBV6-3	TRBJ2-1	CASRPTSGGDYNEQFF
TRBV6-6	TRBJ2-7	CASSLSLAGEGYEQYF
TRBV7-3	TRBJ2-7	CASSSGTVNEQYF
TRBV7-9	TRBJ1-4	CASSPGTVNEKLFF
TRBV19	TRBJ1-5	CASSVDLANQPQHF
TRBV25-1	TRBJ1-1	CASTDRPGTEAFF
TRBV5-1	TRBJ2-1	CASSLEGAGWGFF
TRBV6-5	TRBJ2-1	CASRMLGTATPINEQFF
TRBV19	TRBJ2-2	CASKITGANTGELFF
TRBV7-2	TRBJ1-4	CASSRREQQELNEKLFF
TRBV6-1	TRBJ1-4	CASSYDKENLFF
TRBV9	TRBJ1-5	CASSVGSDSNQPQHF
TRBV5-1	TRBJ1-2	CASSLAHDNYGYTF
TRBV28	TRBJ1-4	CAIQPLTVATNEKLFF
TRBV7-8	TRBJ2-7	CASSLEGVPSYEQYF
TRBV10-3	TRBJ1-3	CAISEKGRLGGNTIYF
TRBV7-2	TRBJ2-3	CASSFGQVYTDTQYF
TRBV7-2	TRBJ2-7	CASSLGLAGEYEQYF
TRBV7-9	TRBJ1-2	CASSFVGQENYGYTF
TRBV11-2	TRBJ2-3	CASSQSRVRTQYF
TRBV6-2/TRBV6-3	TRBJ1-1	CASSYLAEAFF